Listed here are 10 T cell receptor beta chains from one sample, sequenced in a study of T cell responses to AZD1222 COVID-19 vaccine. Here immunoSEQ multiplex PCR was the method, and the copy in TCRdb shows in-frame clones only, minus some. Seen here are under 200,000 clones, roughly 86% observed once, and the top ten hold more than 5%. The material sequenced was peripheral blood, taken on day 0 of AZD1222 vaccination. Every receptor here comes from an adult in good health.

The chain uses TRBV30 and TRBJ2-3; the D is unclear. The germline CDR1 and CDR2 sequences are GTSNPN and SVGIG (reference sequence). V lost 0 bases, J lost 0 bases, and 4 bases lay in between. The CDR3 length is 13 residues. Here the CDR3 reads CAWSVRSTDTQYF. The CDR3 DNA reads TGTGCCTGGAGTGTACGGAGCACAGATACGCAGTATTTT.

In its sample, this clone was seen a few times. The rearrangement joins TRBV7-2 to TRBJ1-5; 8 positions agree with TRBD1. Germline loops: CDR1 SGHTA, CDR2 FQGNSA. Trimming removed 3 bases from V and 6 bases from J; junction bases left unmatched: 4. The CDR3 is 14 residues long. The CDR3 is CASSLDRVGQPQHF. The CDR3 DNA sequence: TGTGCCAGCAGCTTGGACAGGGTTGGTCAGCCCCAGCATTTT.

The chain has TRBV5-1 and TRBJ1-2; no firm D call. CDR3 size: 20 residues. Germline V CDR1 and CDR2: SGHRS, YFSETQ. Trimming shortened V by 2 bases and J by 4 bases, and 30 bases separated the two germline ends. This CDR3 is CASSFIRSSGNAVSAYGYTF. For the CDR3, the DNA is TGCGCCAGCAGCTTTATCCGGAGCTCGGGCAATGCGGTCAGCGCCTATGGCTACACCTTC.

This chain links TRBV9 with TRBJ2-7; D remains ambiguous. CDR1 and CDR2 (germline): SGDLS, YYNGEE. The CDR3 extends over 13 amino acids. The V end was cut by 3 bases, the J end by 4 bases, with 11 bases between. Written as DNA, the CDR3 is TGTGCCAGCAGCGGGGGTGAGGCTTACGAGCAGTACTTC. Its protein is CASSGGEAYEQYF.

The chain couples TRBV9 to TRBJ2-5, with 7 nucleotides matching TRBD1. This CDR3 region has 15 residues. After removal of 3 bases from V and 4 bases from J, the junction contained 9 bases not matched to a gene. From germline, CDR1 is SGDLS and CDR2 YYNGEE. The CDR3 loop reads CASSAWTGPGETQYF. CDR3 in DNA: TGTGCCAGCAGCGCATGGACAGGCCCAGGAGAGACCCAGTACTTC. The full variable domain, with the rest looked up from reference TRBV9 and TRBJ2-5, is DSGVTQTPKHLITATGQRVTLRCSPRSGDLSVYWYQQSLDQGLQFLIQYYNGEERAKGNILERFSAQQFPDLHSELNLSSLELGDSALYFCASSAWTGPGETQYFGPGTRLLVL.

The genes are TRBV28 and TRBJ1-4; D possibly corresponds to TRBD1 (6 bases). This CDR3 region has 16 residues. The V gene's germline CDR1 is MDHEN and CDR2 SYDVKM. V shed 7 bases and J shed 5 bases, with 20 bases lying between them. The chain's CDR3 is CASTNTIGQPNEKLFF. For the CDR3, the DNA is TGTGCCAGCACCAACACCATCGGACAGCCGAATGAAAAACTGTTTTTT. Complete variable domain (other parts from reference TRBV28 and TRBJ1-4): DVKVTQSSRYLVKRTGEKVFLECVQDMDHENMFWYRQDPGLGLRLIYFSYDVKMKEKGDIPEGYSVSREKKERFSLILESASTNQTSMYLCASTNTIGQPNEKLFFGSGTQLSVL.

This chain joins TRBV11-1 and TRBJ2-2; 8 positions match TRBD1. This CDR3 is built from 15 residues. V gave up 5 bases and J gave up 4 bases; unmatched junction bases: 6. Germline lookup yields CDR1 SGHAT and CDR2 FQDESV (reference sequence). The CDR3 DNA reads TGTGCCAGCAGCCCCGGGACAGGTCCCACCGGGGAGCTGTTTTTT. Residues: CASSPGTGPTGELFF. The whole variable domain, remainder taken from reference TRBV11-1 and TRBJ2-2, is EAEVAQSPRYKITEKSQAVAFWCDPISGHATLYWYRQILGQGPELLVQFQDESVVDDSQLPKDRFSAERLKGVDSTLKIQPAELGDSAMYLCASSPGTGPTGELFFGEGSRLTVL.

The chain carries TRBV2 and TRBJ1-5; D is possibly TRBD1 (5 bases). The V gene lost 4 bases and the J gene lost 4 bases, with 11 bases spanning the gap. The CDR3 is 14 residues long. In germline, CDR1 is SNHLY, CDR2 FYNNEI. CDR3 nucleotides: TGTGCCAGCAGTGTCAGGGCAGGTAATCAGCCCCAGCATTTT. Translating it yields CASSVRAGNQPQHF.

J is TRBJ2-1 and V is TRBV6-2 or TRBV6-3; D may correspond to TRBD1 or TRBD2 (5 bases each). The CDR3 has 16 amino acids. Trimming removed 0 bases from V and 2 bases from J, with 11 bases in between. CDR1 and CDR2 from the germline V gene are MNHEY and SVGEGT. As DNA, the CDR3 is TGTGCCAGCAGTTACTCATGGAGAGGGGCCTACAATGAGCAGTTCTTC. This gives the protein CASSYSWRGAYNEQFF.

The chain combines TRBV7-9 with TRBJ2-5; possible D gene TRBD2, 6 bases. CDR1 is SEHNR, CDR2 FQNEAQ, per germline (reference sequence). V was clipped by 1 base and J by 3 bases, with 18 bases between them. The CDR3 sequence is 17 residues long. The CDR3 DNA reads as TGTGCCAGCAGCTTAGGGGTTGGACTAAACCTTGAAGAGACCCAGTACTTC. It codes for CASSLGVGLNLEETQYF.